This is a list of T cell receptor beta chains from one sample in a study of vaccination and CD4 T cells after COVID-19. Their antigens remain unidentified. TCRdb recomputed calls from the PCR reads with MiXCR, one row per CDR3 protein. The sample has 13,000 or so distinct CDR3 sequences; roughly 45% are singletons. Source material: CD4+ T cells from blood, cultured in vitro. These receptors originate from a human donor who had recovered from COVID-19. CDR3s include the opening cysteine and the closing phenylalanine or tryptophan. The D gene is left open where the match is weak. Size is omitted from some rows. Given values are once, few, many or a class for expanded clones.

J gene,D gene,clone size,V gene,CDR3 protein,CDR3 DNA
TRBJ2-5,-,few,TRBV30,CAWSSLTQETQYF,TGTGCCTGGAGCTCCTTGACCCAAGAGACCCAGTACTTC
TRBJ1-2,-,few,TRBV20-1,CSAQRGGYTF,TGCAGTGCTCAAAGAGGTGGCTACACCTTC
TRBJ2-2,-,-,TRBV20-1,CSASSRTGELFF,TGCAGTGCTAGTTCCAGAACCGGGGAGCTGTTTTTT
TRBJ2-3,TRBD2,-,TRBV20-1,CSARLAGPTDTQYF,TGCAGTGCGAGACTAGCGGGACCCACAGATACGCAGTATTTT
TRBJ2-1,-,-,TRBV3-1,CASSQDGASDSYNEQFF,TGTGCCAGCAGCCAAGATGGCGCTAGCGATTCCTACAATGAGCAGTTCTTC
TRBJ1-5,-,once,TRBV20-1,CSARDRRGNQPQHF,TGCAGTGCTAGAGATAGGAGGGGAAATCAGCCCCAGCATTTT
TRBJ1-1,TRBD1,-,TRBV27,CASSLEYHQGALDTEAFF,TGTGCCAGCAGTCTAGAATACCACCAGGGGGCGCTGGACACTGAAGCTTTCTTT
TRBJ1-4,-,few,TRBV6-1,CASSRTVGEKLFF,TGTGCCAGCAGCCGGACTGTAGGGGAAAAACTGTTTTTT
TRBJ2-2,-,-,TRBV28,CASRDTLTGELFF,TGTGCCAGCCGGGACACACTCACCGGGGAGCTGTTTTTT
TRBJ2-7,TRBD2,few,TRBV6-1,CASSAFLAGEGEQYF,TGTGCCAGCAGTGCCTTTCTAGCGGGAGAGGGCGAGCAGTACTTC
TRBJ1-2,-,-,TRBV9,CASSVAGPGYTF,TGTGCCAGCAGCGTGGCAGGGCCTGGCTACACCTTC
TRBJ2-7,-,few,TRBV20-1,CSARRPTGASYEQYF,TGCAGTGCTAGAAGACCCACCGGGGCCTCCTACGAGCAGTACTTC
TRBJ2-1,-,-,TRBV7-9,CASSLPGTHNEQFF,TGTGCCAGCAGCTTACCAGGGACTCACAATGAGCAGTTCTTC
TRBJ1-2,-,-,TRBV19,CASSPSGRGGSDYGYTF,TGTGCCAGTAGCCCATCCGGAAGGGGAGGTAGTGACTATGGCTACACCTTC
TRBJ2-7,-,-,TRBV23-1,CASSQSYEQYF,TGCGCCAGCAGTCAATCGTACGAGCAGTACTTC
TRBJ2-3,TRBD2,-,TRBV20-1,CSASPTSGGRALFADTQYF,TGCAGTGCCAGCCCCACTAGCGGGGGTAGGGCCCTTTTCGCAGATACGCAGTATTTT
TRBJ1-1,-,-,TRBV19,CASMRGTSLNTEAFF,TGTGCCAGTATGAGAGGGACATCCTTGAACACTGAAGCTTTCTTT
TRBJ1-1,-,-,TRBV30,CAWSVGPKFFF,TGTGCCTGGAGTGTAGGCCCCAAATTCTTCTTT
TRBJ1-5,TRBD1,-,TRBV20-1,CSASPDRAVDQPQHF,TGCAGTGCTAGCCCTGACAGGGCGGTGGATCAGCCCCAGCATTTT
TRBJ2-7,-,few,TRBV6-1,CASSEPGNLYEQYF,TGTGCCAGCAGTGAACCAGGGAACCTCTACGAGCAGTACTTC
TRBJ2-7,-,-,TRBV20-1,CSARPLREQYF,TGCAGTGCTCGCCCTCTGCGTGAGCAGTACTTC
TRBJ1-2,-,-,TRBV2,CASSEAFPGTNYGYTF,TGTGCCAGCAGTGAAGCGTTCCCCGGGACCAACTATGGCTACACCTTC
TRBJ1-1,TRBD1,few,TRBV28,CASSPQTGVHTEAFF,TGTGCCAGCAGTCCACAAACAGGGGTTCATACTGAAGCTTTCTTT
TRBJ2-5,TRBD1,few,TRBV12-3/TRBV12-4,CASSSYSGTGEQTQYF,TGTGCCAGCAGTTCCTATTCCGGGACAGGGGAGCAGACCCAGTACTTC
TRBJ2-2,-,-,TRBV11-3,CASSAGRDSTSAGELFF,TGTGCCAGCAGCGCCGGCCGGGACTCAACCTCGGCCGGGGAGCTGTTTTTT
TRBJ2-1,-,-,TRBV7-2,CASSLGSLTYNEQFF,TGTGCCAGCAGCTTAGGGAGCTTGACCTACAATGAGCAGTTCTTC
TRBJ1-1,-,-,TRBV7-2,CASSLMGGDTEAFF,TGTGCCAGCAGCTTAATGGGCGGAGACACTGAAGCTTTCTTT
TRBJ2-3,-,-,TRBV20-1,CSAQRERDTQYF,TGCAGTGCACAAAGGGAAAGAGATACGCAGTATTTT
TRBJ2-7,-,few,TRBV7-3,CASSSMPGAPYEQYF,TGTGCCAGCAGTTCGATGCCAGGGGCCCCCTACGAGCAGTACTTC
TRBJ2-1,TRBD2,-,TRBV4-2,CASSPSSGRAVKNEQFF,TGTGCCAGCTCCCCGTCTAGCGGGAGGGCCGTGAAAAATGAGCAGTTCTTC
TRBJ2-5,TRBD2,few,TRBV20-1,CSARLSGRGTQYF,TGCAGTGCTAGGCTGAGCGGGAGAGGGACCCAGTACTTC
TRBJ2-7,-,-,TRBV5-1,CASSLAPGAGGYDEQYF,TGCGCCAGCAGCTTGGCCCCCGGCGCAGGGGGGTACGACGAGCAGTACTTC
TRBJ2-1,-,-,TRBV18,CASSPPGPNNEQFF,TGTGCCAGCTCACCACCCGGGCCAAACAATGAGCAGTTCTTC
TRBJ2-7,TRBD1,-,TRBV28,CASSLWGDRGYEQYF,TGTGCCAGCAGTTTATGGGGGGACAGGGGTTACGAGCAGTACTTC
TRBJ1-5,-,-,TRBV5-1,CASSLDGVQPQHF,TGCGCCAGCAGCTTGGATGGTGTACAGCCCCAGCATTTT
TRBJ1-1,TRBD1,few,TRBV19,CASSIGTGGREAFF,TGTGCCAGTAGTATAGGGACAGGGGGGAGAGAAGCTTTCTTT
TRBJ2-6,TRBD2,-,TRBV6-5,CASSYASGRHSGANVLTF,TGTGCCAGCAGTTACGCTAGCGGGAGGCACTCTGGGGCCAACGTCCTGACTTTC
TRBJ1-1,-,-,TRBV29-1,CSVARRVNTEAFF,TGCAGCGTTGCTCGCAGGGTGAACACTGAAGCTTTCTTT
TRBJ2-6,-,-,TRBV7-3,CASSRDSGANVLTF,TGTGCCAGCAGCCGGGACTCTGGGGCCAACGTCCTGACTTTC
TRBJ2-1,-,-,TRBV7-2,CASSLVPSSYNEQFF,TGTGCCAGCAGCCTCGTACCTAGCTCCTACAATGAGCAGTTCTTC
TRBJ2-2,-,few,TRBV7-9,CASSLAGRAAELFF,TGTGCCAGCAGCTTAGCGGGCAGGGCGGCGGAGCTGTTTTTT
TRBJ1-6,-,-,TRBV5-1,CASSLPSYNSPLHF,TGCGCCAGCAGCCTACCTTCCTATAATTCACCCCTCCACTTT
TRBJ1-3,-,-,TRBV14,CASSQYQGTGNTIYF,TGTGCCAGCAGCCAATACCAGGGTACTGGAAACACCATATATTTT
TRBJ2-7,-,-,TRBV20-1,CSAREGAGSYEQYF,TGCAGTGCTAGAGAGGGGGCGGGCTCCTACGAGCAGTACTTC
TRBJ2-1,-,-,TRBV20-1,CSARRSSYNEQFF,TGCAGTGCAAGGCGGAGCTCCTACAATGAGCAGTTCTTC
TRBJ1-2,-,-,TRBV27,CASSSPGTPSSNYGYTF,TGTGCCAGCAGTTCGCCCGGGACACCCTCCTCTAACTATGGCTACACCTTC
TRBJ2-3,TRBD1,-,TRBV20-1,CSARGQGDYSNQPQYF,TGCAGTGCTAGAGGTCAGGGGGATTATAGCAATCAGCCCCAGTATTTT
TRBJ2-7,TRBD1,-,TRBV12-3/TRBV12-4,CASSPPLYGTGASYEQYF,TGTGCCAGCAGTCCCCCTTTATACGGGACAGGGGCCTCCTACGAGCAGTACTTC
TRBJ2-7,TRBD1,-,TRBV19,CASSTAATGGSYEQYF,TGTGCCAGTAGCACCGCGGCGACAGGGGGCTCCTACGAGCAGTACTTC
TRBJ1-1,-,-,TRBV2,CASSEEALGTEAFF,TGTGCCAGCAGTGAGGAGGCTCTAGGGACTGAAGCTTTCTTT
TRBJ1-2,-,few,TRBV11-2,CASSPPTVYGYTF,TGTGCCAGCAGCCCTCCGACAGTCTATGGCTACACCTTC
TRBJ2-3,-,few,TRBV19,CASTLQPGLTDTQYF,TGTGCCAGTACACTGCAGCCGGGGCTCACAGATACGCAGTATTTT
TRBJ2-5,-,few,TRBV11-2,CASSLEGRKETQYF,TGTGCCAGCAGCTTAGAGGGGAGAAAAGAGACCCAGTACTTC
TRBJ2-1,-,-,TRBV19,CASSFQSSYNEQFF,TGTGCCAGTAGTTTTCAGAGCTCCTACAATGAGCAGTTCTTC
TRBJ2-3,TRBD2,medium-sized,TRBV11-3,CASSWGGTDSSDTQYF,TGTGCCAGCAGCTGGGGGGGTACAGATTCTTCAGATACGCAGTATTTT
TRBJ1-5,-,few,TRBV27,CASSLRGQGNQPQHF,TGTGCCAGCAGTTTGCGGGGGCAGGGAAATCAGCCCCAGCATTTT
TRBJ1-2,-,-,TRBV2,CASSENRNYGYTF,TGTGCCAGCAGTGAGAACCGGAACTATGGCTACACCTTC
TRBJ1-2,TRBD1,medium-sized,TRBV9,CASSVVGQGAFGYTF,TGTGCCAGCAGCGTAGTGGGACAGGGGGCGTTTGGCTACACCTTC
TRBJ2-1,TRBD2,-,TRBV11-2,CASSLLAGRRAFF,TGTGCCAGCAGCTTACTAGCGGGCCGGAGGGCGTTCTTC
TRBJ1-2,-,-,TRBV6-2/TRBV6-3,CASSSGGTNYGYTF,TGTGCCAGCAGTTCCGGGGGTACTAACTATGGCTACACCTTC